Following are 10 T cell receptor beta chains from one sample sequenced in a study of molecular identifiers for immune sequencing clone quantification. MiXCR, run by TCRdb on the PCR reads, gives a single entry per CDR3 protein. The sample gives about 640,000 distinct CDR3 sequences, about 20% of which show up once; around 0.86% is in the top ten. The source material was naive CD8+ T cells from blood, with Jurkat cell RNA spiked in. Subset denoted: FACS-sorted CD8+CD4-CCR7+CD45RA+ naive T cells. The receptors shown here come from a human donor in good health. Some libraries in this study had Jurkat cell RNA spiked in.

In its sample, this clonotype was seen once. A clone one base away is much larger, so this may be a read error. This chain joins TRBV7-6 and TRBJ2-7, with D possibly being TRBD1 or TRBD2 (5 bases each). The CDR3 is 14 amino acids. CDR1 SGHVS and CDR2 FNYEAQ come from the germline V gene. CDR3 region: CANSLARGPYEQYF. The CDR3 DNA follows: TGTGCCAACAGCTTAGCCCGGGGCCCCTACGAGCAGTACTTC.

This clonotype was detected many times. The J gene is TRBJ2-6, the V gene TRBV27; the D is unclear. Deletions cut 6 bases from V and 1 base from J, with 10 bases between. Germline V gene lookup returns CDR1 MNHEY and CDR2 SMNVEV (reference sequence). CDR3 size: 15 residues. As DNA, the CDR3 is TGTGCCAGCAGACCGAGAATTTCTGGGGCCAACGTCCTGACTTTC. Its translation is CASRPRISGANVLTF.

About this clonotype itself: This may be a read error, as it is one base from a much larger clone. The chain employs TRBV20-1 and TRBJ1-5; D unresolved. The V gene lost 3 bases and the J gene lost 5 bases, with 11 bases spanning the gap. The germline V gene has CDR1 DFQATT and CDR2 SNEGSKA (reference sequence). The CDR3 has 13 amino acids. CDR3 sequence: CSARTSFDQPQHF. CDR3 sequence (DNA): TGCAGTGCTAGGACAAGCTTCGATCAGCCCCAGCATTTT.

This clonotype appeared a few times. The chain employs TRBV6-5 and TRBJ2-1; D might be TRBD1 (6 bases). CDR1 MNHEY and CDR2 SVGAGI come from the germline V gene. CDR3 size: 13 residues. Trimming pared 6 bases from V and 5 bases from J, leaving 11 bases between. The CDR3 loop is CASRTGDNNEQFF. DNA for the CDR3: TGTGCCAGCAGAACCGGGGACAACAATGAGCAGTTCTTC.

A word on this clonotype: A much more abundant neighbour one base away suggests this may be a read error. V is TRBV5-4 and J is TRBJ1-1; weak D call: TRBD1 (5 bases). The germline V gene encodes CDR1 SGHNT and CDR2 YYREEE (reference sequence). V was shortened by 10 bases and J by 4 bases, with 11 bases between the two germline ends. The CDR3 has 11 residues. In DNA, the CDR3 is TGTGCCTACAGGATCAGCACTGAAGCTTTCTTT. This sequence encodes CAYRISTEAFF.

Concerning this clonotype itself: The junction departs from the called germline gene at one end, perhaps through a read error. CDR3 protein: CASSEAGQRNTGAFF. In DNA, the CDR3 is TGTGCCAGCAGTGAGGCGGGACAGAGAAACACTGGAGCTTTCTTT. The chain is built from TRBV2 and TRBJ1-1; 7 bases are a match to TRBD1. CDR1 SNHLY and CDR2 FYNNEI come from the germline V gene. The CDR3 is 15 amino acids.

The V gene is TRBV4-3, the J gene TRBJ1-2; no firm D call. This CDR3 has 17 amino acids. V was trimmed by 0 bases and J by 4 bases, leaving 18 bases between them. From germline, CDR1 is LGHNA and CDR2 YSLEER. The DNA of the CDR3 is TGCGCCAGCAGCCAAGATCTTAGCGGGCTCGGCAGCTATGGCTACACCTTC. This sequence encodes CASSQDLSGLGSYGYTF.

The sample holds many counts of this clonotype. The V call is TRBV7-2, the J call TRBJ1-1; the D is unclear. The germline CDR1 and CDR2 sequences are SGHTA and FQGNSA. V lost 1 base, J lost 5 bases, and 11 bases lay in between. The CDR3 runs to 14 residues. The CDR3 is CASSLGTSYTEAFF. The CDR3 region has the DNA TGTGCCAGCAGCTTAGGGACCTCATATACTGAAGCTTTCTTT.

This clonotype was found a few times. The chain couples TRBV25-1 to TRBJ1-1; D is unclear. Per germline, CDR1 MGHDK and CDR2 SYGVNS. Trimming removed 11 bases at V and 1 base at J, with 17 bases between. This CDR3 is 14 amino acids long. In DNA, the CDR3 is TGTGCCTGCACCAAAGCACTCGGGAACACTGAAGCTTTCTTT. As protein: CACTKALGNTEAFF.

This clonotype was counted once. This may come from a read error, since a much larger clone is one base off. The V and J genes are TRBV15 and TRBJ2-1; 8 nucleotides line up with TRBD1. V lost 4 bases, J lost 9 bases, and 11 bases stayed unmatched. Germline CDR1 reads LNHNV; CDR2 reads YYDKDF (reference sequence). The CDR3 length is 15 residues. The CDR3 sequence: CATSIWRQGSSEQFF. DNA of the CDR3: TGTGCCACCAGCATTTGGCGACAGGGGTCCAGTGAGCAGTTCTTC. Full variable domain (remainder filled in from reference TRBV15 and TRBJ2-1): DAMVIQNPRYQVTQFGKPVTLSCSQTLNHNVMYWYQQKSSQAPKLLFHYYDKDFNNEADTPDNFQSRRPNTSFCFLDIRSPGLGDTAMYLCATSIWRQGSSEQFFGPGTRLTVL.